This T cell receptor beta chain stems from a study of blood T cells in healthy people across ages. CDR3 length equals 16 residues. Per the germline V gene, CDR1 is SGHRS and CDR2 is YFSETQ. Trimming took 2 bases from V and 1 from J, leaving 12 bases between them. A sample-barcoded 5' primer and a J-beta primer mix were used in a second PCR of roughly 6 to 11 cycles. TCRdb used MiXCR to reprocess the 5' RACE reads, holding one entry per CDR3 protein. There are about 730,000 distinct CDR3 sequences in the sample; around 46% occur only once, and 20% to 25% lies in the top ten. Donors ranged from roughly 6 to 100 years old and were healthy Caucasians in Russia. Per sample, at least 5 micrograms of total RNA were extracted.

This clonotype was sampled from a woman aged 55 to 70 in good health. The J gene is TRBJ2-2, the V gene TRBV5-1; possible D gene TRBD1, 6 bases. Input material: blood. The DNA of the CDR3 is TGCGCCAGCAGCTTCGCCGGGACAAGGAACACCGGGGAGCTGTTTTTT. Its protein product is CASSFAGTRNTGELFF.